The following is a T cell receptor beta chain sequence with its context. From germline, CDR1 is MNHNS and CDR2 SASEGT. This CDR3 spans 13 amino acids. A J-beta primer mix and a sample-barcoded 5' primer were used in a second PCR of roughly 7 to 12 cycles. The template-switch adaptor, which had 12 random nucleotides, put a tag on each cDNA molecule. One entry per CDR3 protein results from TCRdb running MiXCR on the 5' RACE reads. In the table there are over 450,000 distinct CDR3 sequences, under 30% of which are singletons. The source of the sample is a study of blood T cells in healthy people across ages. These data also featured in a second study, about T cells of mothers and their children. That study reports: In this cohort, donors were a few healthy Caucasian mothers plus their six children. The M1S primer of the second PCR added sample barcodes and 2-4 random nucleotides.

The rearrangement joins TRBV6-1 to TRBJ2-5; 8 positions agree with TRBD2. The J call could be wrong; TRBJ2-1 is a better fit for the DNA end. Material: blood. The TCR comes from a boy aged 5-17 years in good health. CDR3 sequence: CASRPGLVNEQFF. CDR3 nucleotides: TGTGCCAGCAGACCGGGACTAGTGAATGAGCAGTTCTTC.